This TCR beta chain was observed in a study of blood T cell repertoires in COVID-19. In the study overall: From T cells, B-cell-depleted T cells, or PBMCs came the material, which was cDNA or gDNA.

Repertoires were generated with immunoSEQ multiplex PCR, while TCRdb's copy carries only in-frame clones and drops some. The data hold about 150,000 clones, with 87% observed a single time. This clone was seen only once. The germline V gene encodes CDR1 MGHRA and CDR2 YSYEKL. CDR3 length: 17 residues. V was clipped by 4 bases and J by 4 bases; unmatched bases: 11. The clonotype was recovered from a woman in her sixties with active or convalescent COVID-19. The rearrangement links TRBV4-1 to TRBJ2-1, with 9 bases aligning to TRBD2. The specimen was peripheral blood. The chain's CDR3 is CASSPQEQRGVYNEQFF. In DNA, the CDR3 is TGCGCCAGCAGCCCCCAGGAACAGCGGGGGGTGTACAATGAGCAGTTCTTC.